This T cell receptor (beta chain) comes out of a study of T cell repertoires in cytomegalovirus infection (dated by TCRdb to between 2018 and 2021). With regard to the full study: Donor HLA type was relevant to the analysis, because carriage of CMV infection together with the matching HLA type was indicated by public TCR beta signatures. Results the study describes overall, beyond this receptor: Carriers of CMV infection plus the relevant HLA type were discriminated by the cumulative frequency of public TCR beta family members in the study cohort and in an independent roughly 340-donor cohort. The ex vivo response was dominated by HLA-C-restricted CMV-specific TCR beta clonotypes, which also provided the single most frequent clonotype in two of eight donors.

Data came from an Illumina HiSeq 1500. TCRdb cleaned the public reads at Q25 with fastp, built clones with MiXCR and kept in-frame beta chains. All rows with the same CDR3 protein become a single entry with the most common DNA and genes. For this sample the table gives fewer than 550,000 distinct CDR3 sequences, of which 30% to 40% were detected only once. The leading ten clones occupy 12% to 15% of the sample. V is shortened by 4 bases, J by 0 bases, and the region joining them spans 13 bases. The CDR3 measures 17 amino acids from cysteine to phenylalanine. Kept here is only the CDR3 DNA, which spans 51 bases and is read in frame from base 1. The germline V gene provides CDR1 SGHTA and CDR2 FQGNSA. This clonotype was counted between two and nine times. What this receptor recognizes is not known. Per-base quality was not reported, and no clone a single base away is much larger than it.

The sequenced material came from PBMCs. The TCR was taken from a human donor in good health (CMV status not recorded). Some clones in this sample may be carry-over from other donors' samples. The rearrangement combines TRBV7-2 with TRBJ1-6; TRBD1 is a weak D gene call, 6 bases matching. The sequenced DNA is TGTGCCAGCAGCTCCCCGAGAGGGGGCTCCTATAATTCACCCCTCCACTTT. Protein translation: CASSSPRGGSYNSPLHF.